This T cell receptor beta chain appears in the sequencing data of a study of cytotoxic CD8 clonotypes in ibrutinib-treated CLL. Findings and limits, study-wide: Baseline clonality exceeded age-matched healthy donors and tracked circulating CD8+ T-cell counts. Among the clonotypes, public ones were uncommon and contracted or held stable on treatment.

This CDR3 is 17 amino acids long. The germline CDR1 and CDR2 sequences are LNHDA and SQIVND (reference sequence). V trimming: 1 base; J trimming: 6 bases; junction bases outside the gene matches: 7. TCRdb's copy holds only in-frame clones and misses some; the assay was immunoSEQ multiplex PCR. This table holds about 32,000 clones, over 70% found once. This clone was picked up one time. Its cognate antigen is unknown. The input for sequencing was PBMCs, taken at disease progression, from a patient treated with ibrutinib. The J gene is TRBJ2-3, the V gene TRBV19; 13 positions match TRBD2. This TCR derives from a human donor with chronic lymphocytic leukemia. The CDR3 loop reads CASSIGGTSGAGDTQYF. The CDR3 DNA follows: TGTGCCAGTAGTATAGGGGGGACTAGCGGGGCCGGGGATACGCAGTATTTT.